The source of this TCR beta chain is a study of T cell changes during pregnancy in multiple sclerosis. This table comes from immunoSEQ multiplex PCR, and its TCRdb copy is limited to in-frame clones, with some not included. The sample includes roughly 93,000 clones, about 90% of them seen just once. The sample consisted of peripheral blood, taken after pregnancy. The receptor's source is a female donor in good health, enrolled as a control in a pregnancy study.

The CDR3: CASRGLGAFF. The DNA of the CDR3 is TGTGCCAGCAGGGGACTTGGGGCTTTCTTT. The gene calls are TRBV2 and TRBJ1-1, with D tentatively TRBD1 (5 bases). V gave up 6 bases and J gave up 11 bases, with 10 bases separating them. Germline V CDR1 and CDR2: SNHLY, FYNNEI. CDR3 size: 10 residues.